The clone carrying this T cell receptor (beta chain) was detected ten times or more. This record comes from a study of identical twins. The V and J ends lost 7 bases and 2 bases respectively, with 9 bases between them. Looked up from germline, CDR1 is SQVTM and CDR2 is ANQGSEA. The CDR3 totals 11 residues. TCRdb re-called the 5' RACE reads through MiXCR, storing one row per CDR3 protein. The profile covers 150,000 or so distinct CDR3 sequences, with 3.5% appearing a single time and approximately 7.6% taken by the ten largest. The clonotype comes from a man younger than 30 in good health. The V call is TRBV29-1, the J call TRBJ2-7; D gene ambiguous. Sequenced: memory T cells sorted from blood. Here the CDR3 reads CSAVTAYEQYF. CDR3 in DNA: TGCAGCGCCGTAACAGCCTACGAGCAGTACTTC.